The present T cell receptor (beta chain) was sequenced within a study of T-cell reconstitution after alpha-beta-depleted transplantation in children (dated by TCRdb to 2015 to 2016). For context, the study as a whole: Using TCR repertoire profiling, the study followed T-cell immune reconstitution in a quantitative way in children after TCRalphabeta/CD19-depleted allogeneic hematopoietic cell transplantation.

In the germline V gene, CDR1 corresponds to SQVTM and CDR2 to ANQGSEA. V is reduced by 6 bases and J by 4 bases, leaving a spacing of 19 bases between them. The CDR3 measures 15 amino acids from cysteine to phenylalanine. The only DNA kept is the CDR3, 45 bases in frame from the first base. Library method: PCR. Data came from an Illumina HiSeq 2500. Molecular barcoding was employed in the preparation of TCR libraries, with unique molecular identifiers being used to normalize TCRbeta repertoire quantification. The public reads were quality trimmed at Q25 with fastp and then assembled into clones with MiXCR by TCRdb, keeping productive beta chains. All rows with the same CDR3 protein become a single entry with the most common DNA and genes. This sample holds a few hundred thousand distinct CDR3 sequences; 20% were observed only once. Jointly, the top ten make up less than 4.5% of the sample. This clonotype was seen a few times. No antigen is known for it. No per-base quality is available; no much larger clone lies one base away.

This clonotype was obtained from a human donor who donated a stem cell graft to a child with acute myeloid leukemia. Here the chain combines TRBV29-1 and TRBJ2-1; a tentative D call is TRBD2 (6 bases match). The source material was PBMCs from the stem cell graft donor, sampled from the stem cell graft. The CDR3 sequence is CSVDRLSGAYNEQFF. At the DNA level, the sequence is TGCAGCGTGGACCGACTTTCGGGAGCGTACAATGAGCAGTTCTTC.